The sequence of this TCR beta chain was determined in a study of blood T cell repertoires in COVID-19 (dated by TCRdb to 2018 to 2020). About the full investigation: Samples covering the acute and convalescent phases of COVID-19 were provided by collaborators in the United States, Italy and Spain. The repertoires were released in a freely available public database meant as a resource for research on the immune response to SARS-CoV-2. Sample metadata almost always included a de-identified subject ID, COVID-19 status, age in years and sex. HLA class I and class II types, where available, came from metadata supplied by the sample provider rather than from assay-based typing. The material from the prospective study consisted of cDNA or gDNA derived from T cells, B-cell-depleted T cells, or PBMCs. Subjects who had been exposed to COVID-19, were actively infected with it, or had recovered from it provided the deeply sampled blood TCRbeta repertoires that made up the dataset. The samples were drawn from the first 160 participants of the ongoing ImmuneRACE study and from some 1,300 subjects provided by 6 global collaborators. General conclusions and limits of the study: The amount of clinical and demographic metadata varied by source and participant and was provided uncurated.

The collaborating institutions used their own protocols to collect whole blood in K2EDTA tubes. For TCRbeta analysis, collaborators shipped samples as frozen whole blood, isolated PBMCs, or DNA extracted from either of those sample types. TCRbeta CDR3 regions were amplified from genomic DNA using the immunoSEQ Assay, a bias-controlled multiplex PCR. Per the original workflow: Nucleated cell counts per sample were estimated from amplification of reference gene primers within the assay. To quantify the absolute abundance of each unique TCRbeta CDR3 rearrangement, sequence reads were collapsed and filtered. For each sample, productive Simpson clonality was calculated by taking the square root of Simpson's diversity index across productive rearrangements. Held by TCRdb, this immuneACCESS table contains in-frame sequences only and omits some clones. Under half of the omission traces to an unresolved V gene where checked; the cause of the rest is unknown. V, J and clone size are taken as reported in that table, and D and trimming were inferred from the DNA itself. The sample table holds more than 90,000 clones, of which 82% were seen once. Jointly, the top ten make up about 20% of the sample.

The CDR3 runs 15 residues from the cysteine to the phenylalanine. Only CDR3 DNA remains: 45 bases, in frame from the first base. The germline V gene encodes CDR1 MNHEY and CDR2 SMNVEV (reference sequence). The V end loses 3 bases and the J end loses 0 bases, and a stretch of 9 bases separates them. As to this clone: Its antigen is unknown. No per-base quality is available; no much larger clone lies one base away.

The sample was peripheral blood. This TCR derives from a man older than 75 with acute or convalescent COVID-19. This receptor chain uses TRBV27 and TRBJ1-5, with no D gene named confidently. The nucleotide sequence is TGTGCCAGCAGTTTCCTACCGTATAGCAATCAGCCCCAGCATTTT. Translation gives CASSFLPYSNQPQHF.